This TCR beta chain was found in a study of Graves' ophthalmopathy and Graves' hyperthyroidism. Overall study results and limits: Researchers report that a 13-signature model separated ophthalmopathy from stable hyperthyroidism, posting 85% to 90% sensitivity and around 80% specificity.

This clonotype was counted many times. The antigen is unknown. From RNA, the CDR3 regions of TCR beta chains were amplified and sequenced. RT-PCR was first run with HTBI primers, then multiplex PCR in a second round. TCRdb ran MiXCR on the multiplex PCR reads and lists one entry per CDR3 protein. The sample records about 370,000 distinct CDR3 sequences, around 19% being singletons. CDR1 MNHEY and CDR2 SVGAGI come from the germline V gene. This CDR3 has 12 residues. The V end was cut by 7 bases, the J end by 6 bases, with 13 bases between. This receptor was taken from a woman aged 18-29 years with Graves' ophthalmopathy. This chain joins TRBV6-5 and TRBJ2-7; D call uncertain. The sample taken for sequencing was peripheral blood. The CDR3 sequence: CASKVAGREQYF. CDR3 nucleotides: TGTGCCAGCAAGGTCGCCGGCCGCGAGCAGTACTTC.